This TCR beta chain was recorded in a study of blood T cell repertoires in COVID-19. Study at large: Spain, Italy and the United States supplied samples that represented acute and convalescent COVID-19. T cells, B-cell-depleted T cells, or PBMCs supplied cDNA or gDNA.

Deletions cut 7 bases from V and 4 bases from J, with 19 bases between. CDR1 and CDR2 from the germline V gene are GTSNPN and SVGIG (reference sequence). There are 14 residues in the CDR3. In the original analysis: Reference gene primer amplification in the assay estimated nucleated cell counts. Sequencing used immunoSEQ multiplex PCR; TCRdb keeps in-frame clones, though not all of them. Clone size and V and J calls were adopted from that table, with D and trimming inferred from the DNA. Among some 250,000 clones listed, around 87% were seen once. V and J are TRBV30 and TRBJ1-2, with D perhaps matching TRBD1 (6 bases). This clonotype was sampled from a woman aged 30 to 39 who had recovered from COVID-19. What was sequenced was peripheral blood. The CDR3 loop is CASTDRRGGYGYTF. In nucleotides, the CDR3 is TGTGCCTCCACCGACAGGCGAGGCGGCTATGGCTACACCTTC.